One and the same sample provided the 27 T cell receptor beta chains below, sequenced in a study of blood T cell repertoires in COVID-19. Measured with immunoSEQ multiplex PCR; TCRdb has only the in-frame clones, and not every one. Among 150,000 or so clones listed, approximately 83% were seen once. The sequenced sample was peripheral blood. These receptors originate from a man aged 55 to 69 with acute or convalescent COVID-19.

This chain links TRBV6-2 or TRBV6-3 with TRBJ2-7; 7 positions agree with TRBD1. The CDR3 runs to 17 residues. The V gene end was trimmed by 4 bases and the J gene end by 0 bases; junction bases not matched to a gene: 12. In germline, CDR1 is MNHEY, CDR2 SVGEGT. The CDR3 loop is CASSSKEPGQSSYEQYF. Here the CDR3 DNA reads TGTGCCAGCAGTTCAAAAGAACCGGGACAGAGCTCCTACGAGCAGTACTTC.

Note on this clone: Relative to the germline gene, one junction end is altered; a read error may explain this. The V and J genes are TRBV11-2 and TRBJ1-1; 8 nucleotides line up with TRBD1. Germline V gene data show CDR1 as SGHAT and CDR2 as FQNNGV. The length of the CDR3 is 14 residues. The chain's CDR3 is CASSIDRGETEAFF. The DNA of the CDR3 is TGTGCCAGCAGCATAGACAGGGGCGAGACTGAAGCTTTCTTT. Based on the CDR3 plus reference TRBV11-2 and TRBJ1-1, the full variable domain is EAGVAQSPRYKIIEKRQSVAFWCNPISGHATLYWYQQILGQGPKLLIQFQNNGVVDDSQLPKDRFSAERLKGVDSTLKIQPAKLEDSAVYLCASSIDRGETEAFFGQGTRLTVV.

The chain recombines TRBV14 with TRBJ1-1; 12 nucleotides agree with TRBD1. The CDR3 is 16 residues long. CDR1 SGHDN and CDR2 FVKESK come from the germline V gene. V lost 0 bases and J lost 4; bases outside the gene matches: 3. CDR3 residues: CASSQEGQGAVTEAFF. CDR3 bases: TGTGCCAGCAGCCAAGAGGGACAGGGGGCTGTCACTGAAGCTTTCTTT. The full variable domain, completed using reference TRBV14 and TRBJ1-1, is EAGVTQFPSHSVIEKGQTVTLRCDPISGHDNLYWYRRVMGKEIKFLLHFVKESKQDESGMPNNRFLAERTGGTYSTLKVQPAELEDSGVYFCASSQEGQGAVTEAFFGQGTRLTVV.

The chain couples TRBV6-4 to TRBJ2-1; TRBD1 matches 9 bases. V gave up 3 bases and J gave up 8 bases; unmatched junction bases: 5. This CDR3 spans 14 amino acids. Germline-derived CDR1 and CDR2 are MRHNA and SNTAGT. The DNA of the CDR3 is TGTGCCAGCAGTGATATGGGACAGGGAGATGAGCAGTTCTTC. Amino acids: CASSDMGQGDEQFF.

The chain has TRBV11-2 and TRBJ2-7; D is ambiguous. The germline V gene has CDR1 SGHAT and CDR2 FQNNGV. Trimming left V 1 base short and J 3 bases short, with 7 bases between. There are 13 residues in the CDR3. The CDR3 DNA follows: TGTGCCAGCAGCTTAGGATACTTCTACGAGCAGTACTTC. Protein product: CASSLGYFYEQYF.

This chain uses TRBV10-3 with TRBJ1-2, with D uncertain. CDR1 is ENHRY and CDR2 is SYGVKD in the germline V gene. The CDR3 is 11 amino acids. V shed 0 bases and J shed 7 bases, with 3 bases lying between them. CDR3 sequence reads: CAISESRGYTF. The CDR3 DNA reads TGTGCCATCAGTGAGTCCCGTGGCTACACCTTC.

The rearrangement uses TRBV7-2 and TRBJ1-3; D gene uncertain. The germline V gene has CDR1 SGHTA and CDR2 FQGNSA. CDR3 length equals 14 residues. The V end was cut by 6 bases, the J end by 7 bases, with 16 bases between. CDR3 coding DNA: TGTGCCAGCAGTAAGGAGAACTTACGGAACACCATATATTTT. Translation gives CASSKENLRNTIYF.

J is TRBJ1-3 and V is TRBV6-4, with D perhaps matching TRBD1 (5 bases). CDR1 is MRHNA and CDR2 is SNTAGT in the germline V gene. The CDR3 spans 13 residues. Trimming took off 5 bases at V and 2 bases at J, with 7 bases between the two ends. The DNA of the CDR3 is TGTGCCAGCAGTTCAGGGCCTGGAAACACCATATATTTT. As protein: CASSSGPGNTIYF.

The chain carries TRBV6-5 and TRBJ1-1; maybe TRBD1 (5 bases). Germline loops: CDR1 MNHEY, CDR2 SVGAGI. Trimming removed 7 bases from V and 10 bases from J, with 13 bases in between. The CDR3 totals 11 residues. For the CDR3, the DNA is TGTGCCAGCAAAAAGGGGCCCCGAGCTTTCTTT. This codes for CASKKGPRAFF.

The genes are TRBV2 and TRBJ1-2; D uncertain. Deletions cut 2 bases from V and 5 bases from J, with 15 bases between. Germline-derived CDR1 and CDR2 are SNHLY and FYNNEI. The CDR3 runs to 15 residues. The CDR3 DNA follows: TGTGCCAGCAGTGAACAGGTCGGTGGAGGGTATGGCTACACCTTC. This encodes CASSEQVGGGYGYTF.

This clone was counted once. The CDR3 loop reads CASRSTENTEAFF. CDR3 in DNA: TGTGCCAGCAGATCTACAGAGAACACTGAAGCTTTCTTT. V usage is TRBV27 and J usage is TRBJ1-1; D uncertain. Germline-derived CDR1 and CDR2 are MNHEY and SMNVEV (reference sequence). This CDR3 is 13 amino acids long. Trimming removed 6 bases at V and 1 base at J, with 9 bases between.

The CDR3 sequence: CASSPGSNYGYTF. In nucleotides, the CDR3 is TGTGCCAGCAGTCCTGGCTCCAACTATGGCTACACCTTC. The V gene is TRBV28, the J gene TRBJ1-2; unclear D gene. In germline, CDR1 is MDHEN, CDR2 SYDVKM. V lost 5 bases, J lost 2 bases, and 9 bases lay in between. This CDR3 has 13 amino acids.

The CDR3 loop reads CASSLQANYEQYF. Here the CDR3 DNA reads TGTGCCAGCAGCTTACAGGCAAACTACGAGCAGTACTTC. This rearrangement joins TRBV7-3 to TRBJ2-7; D not certain. Trimming took off 2 bases at V and 3 bases at J, with 8 bases between the two ends. The germline V gene has CDR1 SGHTA and CDR2 FQGTGA. There are 13 residues in the CDR3. Supplemented by reference TRBV7-3 and TRBJ2-7, the full variable domain reads GAGVSQTPSNKVTEKGKYVELRCDPISGHTALYWYRQSLGQGPEFLIYFQGTGAADDSGLPNDRFFAVRPEGSVSTLKIQRTERGDSAVYLCASSLQANYEQYFGPGTRLTVT.

This chain uses TRBV11-2 with TRBJ1-2; 11 bases are a match to TRBD1. The CDR3 runs 14 residues. Trimming removed 5 bases from V and 4 bases from J; junction bases left unmatched: 3. The germline V gene has CDR1 SGHAT and CDR2 FQNNGV. The CDR3 loop reads CASSPGTGGYGYTF. Here the CDR3 DNA reads TGTGCCAGCAGCCCTGGGACAGGGGGCTATGGCTACACCTTC.

This clone was observed a single time. The chain carries TRBV18 and TRBJ2-7; 9 bases line up with TRBD2. Germline-derived CDR1 and CDR2 are KGHSH and LQKENI. Trimming took 3 bases from V and 2 from J; bases not matched to a gene: 8. The CDR3 sequence is 16 residues long. CDR3 nucleotide sequence: TGTGCCAGCTCACCGGGCGGGAGGGAAGGGACCTACGAGCAGTACTTC. This gives the protein CASSPGGREGTYEQYF.

The chain links TRBV6-5 to TRBJ1-1, with D unresolved. The CDR3 contains 13 residues. Trimming cost V 2 bases and J 5 bases, with 9 bases left between them. Germline-derived CDR1 and CDR2 are MNHEY and SVGAGI. The CDR3: CASSYHGGTEAFF. CDR3 in DNA: TGTGCCAGCAGTTACCATGGAGGGACTGAAGCTTTCTTT.

This chain uses TRBV28 with TRBJ1-3; D remains unclear. The CDR3 loop spans 16 amino acids. V gave up 8 bases and J gave up 0 bases, with 17 bases separating them. Germline V gives CDR1 MDHEN, CDR2 SYDVKM. CDR3 DNA sequence: TGTGCCAGCTCGGTTTTCGGAGGAGCCTCTGGAAACACCATATATTTT. It encodes CASSVFGGASGNTIYF.

The V and J genes are TRBV11-2 and TRBJ2-1; D may be TRBD1 (5 bases). This CDR3 is built from 14 residues. The V and J ends lost 0 bases and 6 bases respectively, with 9 bases between them. Looked up from germline, CDR1 is SGHAT and CDR2 is FQNNGV. This CDR3 is CASSLDRQSNEQFF. The DNA for the CDR3 is TGTGCCAGCAGCTTAGATAGACAGAGCAATGAGCAGTTCTTC.

The chain joins TRBV7-2 to TRBJ2-7; D gene unclear. Germline loops: CDR1 SGHTA, CDR2 FQGNSA. The CDR3 has 13 residues. V lost 2 bases and J lost 1, with 6 bases in between. The CDR3 loop reads CASSLRLSYEQYF. The DNA of the CDR3 is TGTGCCAGCAGCTTAAGACTTTCCTACGAGCAGTACTTC.

The CDR3 DNA reads as TGTGCCAGCCGCCCCCTCTGGGCGGGTGGCTACACCTTC. This sequence encodes CASRPLWAGGYTF. The rearrangement uses TRBV28 and TRBJ1-2, with D uncertain. Germline assignment: CDR1 MDHEN and CDR2 SYDVKM. V was pared by 8 bases and J by 7 bases, with 17 bases between. There are 13 residues in the CDR3.

The rearrangement joins TRBV19 to TRBJ1-1, with D tentatively TRBD1 (6 bases). Germline V lookup: CDR1 LNHDA, CDR2 SQIVND (reference sequence). The CDR3 is 16 residues long. V dropped 3 bases and J dropped 1 base, with 15 bases sitting between them. CDR3 in amino acids: CASSIDLRGRNTEAFF. The CDR3, as DNA: TGTGCCAGTAGTATCGATCTCAGGGGACGGAACACTGAAGCTTTCTTT.

The chain employs TRBV7-9 and TRBJ1-4; 10 bases match TRBD1. Trimming cost V 5 bases and J 7 bases; bases outside gene matches: 10. CDR1 is SEHNR, CDR2 FQNEAQ, per germline (reference sequence). The CDR3 contains 16 residues. The CDR3 is CASSQESTGGREKLFF. CDR3 bases: TGTGCCAGCAGCCAGGAGTCGACAGGGGGCCGTGAAAAACTGTTTTTT.

V is TRBV7-3 and J is TRBJ1-1; D possibly corresponds to TRBD1 (5 bases). Germline loops: CDR1 SGHTA, CDR2 FQGTGA. CDR3 length equals 14 residues. V was clipped by 5 bases and J by 9 bases, with 19 bases between them. The CDR3, as DNA: TGTGCCAGCAGCCCGCTCACGGCCGGGGGAAAAGCTTTCTTT. This encodes CASSPLTAGGKAFF.

The rearrangement links TRBV18 to TRBJ2-7, with 8 bases identical to TRBD1. The germline gives CDR1 KGHSH, CDR2 LQKENI. Trimming removed 0 bases from V and 4 bases from J; junction bases left unmatched: 5. The CDR3 loop spans 15 amino acids. DNA of the CDR3: TGTGCCAGCTCACCACCTCAGGGGGCGGGATACGAGCAGTACTTC. Residues: CASSPPQGAGYEQYF.

The genes are TRBV2 and TRBJ2-1, with 8 positions matching TRBD1. Germline V gene data show CDR1 as SNHLY and CDR2 as FYNNEI. The junction had 9 bases not matched to a gene; V was cut back by 8 bases and J by 3 bases. This CDR3 is built from 15 residues. In DNA, the CDR3 is TGTGCCAGCCGAAACCGGGACAGGTTCTACAATGAGCAGTTCTTC. This codes for CASRNRDRFYNEQFF.

V and J are TRBV5-1 and TRBJ1-2; possible D gene TRBD1, 6 bases. The CDR3 sequence is 14 residues long. Germline V gene data show CDR1 as SGHRS and CDR2 as YFSETQ. Trimming took off 1 base at V and 3 bases at J, with 10 bases between the two ends. CDR3 sequence (DNA): TGCGCCAGCAGCTTGATCCCAGGGGACTATGGCTACACCTTC. Translation: CASSLIPGDYGYTF.

The rearrangement links TRBV11-2 to TRBJ2-3, with 9 positions matching TRBD2. CDR1 is SGHAT and CDR2 is FQNNGV in the germline V gene. V gave up 4 bases and J gave up 0 bases; unmatched junction bases: 2. The CDR3 is made up of 15 amino acids. The CDR3, as DNA: TGTGCCAGCAGCTCTAGCGGGGCTAGCACAGATACGCAGTATTTT. Residues: CASSSSGASTDTQYF.